This T cell receptor beta chain was observed in a study of regulatory T cells in long-lasting Graves disease. Study results and limitations: Study was limited to peripheral blood, excluding thyroid tissue.

Regarding time point: newly diagnosed GD, antithyroid drugs for less than 3 months. RNA isolated from PBMCs was used to make the TCR library. At least ten counts were recorded for this clonotype. Its target is unknown. Through Arm-PCR of CDR3 regions and iRepertoire HTBI primers, TCR beta libraries were built. TCRdb re-called the multiplex PCR reads through MiXCR, storing one row per CDR3 protein. The sample holds over 400,000 distinct CDR3 sequences, less than 15% seen once. This same sample was also part of a study on T cells in Graves' hyperthyroidism and ophthalmopathy.

The sequence was collected from a woman aged 50 to 60 with Graves disease. Sample: peripheral blood mononuclear cells (PBMCs), taken at new diagnosis, from a patient treated with antithyroid drugs.

This CDR3 reads CASSSRGVGNQPQHF. For the CDR3, the DNA is TGTGCCAGCAGTTCCAGGGGTGTCGGCAATCAGCCCCAGCATTTT. V and J are TRBV27 and TRBJ1-5; maybe TRBD1 (6 bases). CDR3 length equals 15 residues. V lost 4 bases and J lost 2, with 12 bases in between. The V gene's germline CDR1 is MNHEY and CDR2 SMNVEV (reference sequence).